These 16 T cell receptor beta chains were all obtained from the same sample, sequenced in a study of cytomegalovirus exposure and HLA in healthy donors. Some clones are missing from TCRdb's copy, which holds only in-frame ones; the method was immunoSEQ multiplex PCR. The sample lists almost 70,000 clones, 96% seen once, with about 4.6% in the top ten. Sequencing used PBMCs. The receptors stem from a woman under 30 in good health and CMV-seropositive.

The chain employs TRBV5-4 and TRBJ2-1; 7 bases agree with TRBD2. There are 13 residues in the CDR3. Unmatched junction bases numbered 6, after V lost 4 bases and J lost 8 bases. From germline, CDR1 is SGHNT and CDR2 YYREEE (reference sequence). As DNA, the CDR3 is TGTGCCAGCAGCATAGCGGGCGGCTATGAGCAGTTCTTC. Its translation is CASSIAGGYEQFF.

The V call is TRBV11-2, the J call TRBJ2-3; 7 positions match TRBD1. Germline CDR1 and CDR2: SGHAT and FQNNGV. CDR3 size: 15 residues. Trimming removed 1 base from V and 2 bases from J; junction bases left unmatched: 3. The chain's CDR3 is CASSLADRSTDTQYF. For the CDR3, the DNA is TGTGCCAGCAGCTTAGCGGACAGGTCCACAGATACGCAGTATTTT.

The rearrangement links TRBV28 to TRBJ1-5, with a possible D match to TRBD1 (5 bases). Looked up from germline, CDR1 is MDHEN and CDR2 is SYDVKM. The CDR3 sequence is 13 residues long. Trimming left V 4 bases short and J 11 bases short, with 15 bases between. The CDR3 DNA reads TGTGCCAGCAGTTCCACAGGTTCAAGGTCCCAGCATTTT. Protein: CASSSTGSRSQHF.

This clone appeared once. This rearrangement joins TRBV11-3 to TRBJ2-1; 12 nucleotides align to TRBD2. V shed 5 bases and J 6 bases; nucleotides not matched to a gene: 5. Germline V gene lookup returns CDR1 SGHNT and CDR2 YENEEA. The CDR3 runs to 15 residues. The CDR3 here is CASSPTSGRFNEQFF. In nucleotides, the CDR3 is TGTGCCAGCAGCCCTACTAGCGGGAGGTTCAATGAGCAGTTCTTC.

V and J are TRBV25-1 and TRBJ2-3; 10 bases are a match to TRBD2. CDR3 length: 16 residues. Germline CDR1 MGHDK, CDR2 SYGVNS. V lost 1 base and J lost 3; bases outside the gene matches: 4. CDR3 in amino acids: CASSESASGRTDTQYF. The CDR3 bases are TGTGCCAGCAGTGAATCGGCTAGCGGGAGAACAGATACGCAGTATTTT.

The gene calls are TRBV27 and TRBJ2-7; TRBD1 matches 8 bases. J gave up 0 bases and V 3 bases, and 4 bases lay outside the gene matches. The CDR3 is made up of 15 amino acids. CDR1 MNHEY and CDR2 SMNVEV come from the germline V gene (reference sequence). The CDR3 region is CASSLGQGASYEQYF. CDR3 DNA sequence: TGTGCCAGCAGTTTGGGGCAGGGGGCCTCCTACGAGCAGTACTTC.

This chain connects TRBV7-9 to TRBJ2-4; the D gene is possibly TRBD1 (6 bases). The CDR3 runs to 15 residues. V gave up 5 bases and J gave up 0 bases, with 11 bases separating them. Germline V gene data show CDR1 as SEHNR and CDR2 as FQNEAQ (reference sequence). DNA of the CDR3: TGTGCCAGCAGCACCGGGACACTAGCCAAAAACATTCAGTACTTC. This translates into CASSTGTLAKNIQYF.

J is TRBJ1-2 and V is TRBV28, with unresolved D. The CDR3 contains 12 residues. Trimming cost V 5 bases and J 7 bases, with 11 bases left between them. Germline CDR1 reads MDHEN; CDR2 reads SYDVKM. CDR3 nucleotide sequence: TGTGCCAGCAGTGGAGTAAATGGTGGCTACACCTTC. It encodes CASSGVNGGYTF.

In regard to this clone: A read error may account for a junction end that differs from germline. V is TRBV5-1 and J is TRBJ2-7; 7 nucleotides align to TRBD1. The CDR3 is made up of 15 amino acids. Germline V CDR1 and CDR2: SGHRS, YFSETQ. CDR3 sequence (DNA): TGCGCCAGCAGTTTGGGACAGCCTTCATCCTACGAGCAGTACTTC. It specifies CASSLGQPSSYEQYF.

This chain links TRBV7-3 with TRBJ2-1; D is unresolved. Germline lookup yields CDR1 SGHTA and CDR2 FQGTGA. V gave up 6 bases and J gave up 2 bases, with 14 bases separating them. The CDR3 is 15 residues long. CDR3 DNA sequence: TGTGCCAGCAGTTTACAAAGCGCGGCCTACAATGAGCAGTTCTTC. This sequence encodes CASSLQSAAYNEQFF.

V is TRBV6-5 and J is TRBJ1-5; D call uncertain. CDR1 is MNHEY, CDR2 SVGAGI, per germline. The V end lost 6 bases, the J end lost 0 bases, and 9 bases lay between the germline ends. The CDR3 is made up of 14 amino acids. The CDR3 loop reads CASSPYNSNQPQHF. Here the CDR3 DNA reads TGTGCCAGCAGCCCCTATAATAGCAATCAGCCCCAGCATTTT.

The rearrangement joins TRBV11-3 to TRBJ1-5, with D unresolved. The CDR3 runs 17 residues. Trimming cost V 5 bases and J 0 bases, with 17 bases left between them. Germline assignment: CDR1 SGHNT and CDR2 YENEEA. The CDR3: CASSPNLHIYSNQPQHF. CDR3 in DNA: TGTGCCAGCAGCCCCAACCTTCATATCTATAGCAATCAGCCCCAGCATTTT. Drawing the rest from reference TRBV11-3 and TRBJ1-5, the complete variable domain is EAGVVQSPRYKIIEKKQPVAFWCNPISGHNTLYWYLQNLGQGPELLIRYENEEAVDDSQLPKDRFSAERLKGVDSTLKIQPAELGDSAVYLCASSPNLHIYSNQPQHFGDGTRLSIL.

The chain joins TRBV27 to TRBJ1-4; D is perhaps TRBD1 (5 bases). V gave up 3 bases and J gave up 4 bases, with 12 bases separating them. The CDR3 contains 15 residues. The germline CDR1 and CDR2 sequences are MNHEY and SMNVEV (reference sequence). The DNA of the CDR3 is TGTGCCAGCAGTTTCCAGGGCTGGGGTAATGAAAAACTGTTTTTT. Translation gives CASSFQGWGNEKLFF.

This chain uses TRBV14 with TRBJ1-4; no clear D gene. Germline V gene sequence: CDR1 SGHDN, CDR2 FVKESK. Deletions cut 0 bases from V and 7 bases from J, with 12 bases between. The CDR3 has 15 amino acids. This CDR3 is CASSQDPEFGEKLFF. As DNA, the CDR3 is TGTGCCAGCAGCCAAGACCCGGAGTTCGGTGAAAAACTGTTTTTT.

This chain uses TRBV27 with TRBJ2-5; perhaps TRBD2 as D (6 bases). Trimming left V 3 bases short and J 5 bases short, with 13 bases between. CDR3 length: 14 amino acids. Per the germline V gene, CDR1 is MNHEY and CDR2 is SMNVEV (reference sequence). CDR3 in amino acids: CASSLGGGLETQYF. The CDR3 DNA follows: TGTGCCAGCAGTTTGGGGGGAGGTCTGGAGACCCAGTACTTC.

J is TRBJ2-4 and V is TRBV28; 7 bases are shared with TRBD1. The V gene end was trimmed by 5 bases and the J gene end by 3 bases; junction bases not matched to a gene: 7. CDR1 and CDR2 (germline): MDHEN, SYDVKM. The CDR3 totals 15 residues. The CDR3 DNA reads as TGTGCCAGCAGTCTCAGGGGGATGGGCAAAAACATTCAGTACTTC. As protein: CASSLRGMGKNIQYF.